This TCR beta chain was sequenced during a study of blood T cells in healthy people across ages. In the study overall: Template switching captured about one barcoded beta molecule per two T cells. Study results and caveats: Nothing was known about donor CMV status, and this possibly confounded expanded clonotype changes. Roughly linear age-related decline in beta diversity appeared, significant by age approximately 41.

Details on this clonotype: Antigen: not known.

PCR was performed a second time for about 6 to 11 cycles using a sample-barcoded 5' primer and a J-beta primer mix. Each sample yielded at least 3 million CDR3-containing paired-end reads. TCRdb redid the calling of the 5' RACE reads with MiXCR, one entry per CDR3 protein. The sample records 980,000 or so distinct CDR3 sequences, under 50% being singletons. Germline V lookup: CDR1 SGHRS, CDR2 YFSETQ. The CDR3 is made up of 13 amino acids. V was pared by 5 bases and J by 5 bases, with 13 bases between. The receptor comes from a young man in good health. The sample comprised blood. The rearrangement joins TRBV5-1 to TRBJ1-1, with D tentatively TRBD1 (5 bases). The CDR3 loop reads CASSQETETEAFF. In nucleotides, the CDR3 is TGCGCCAGCAGTCAAGAGACAGAGACTGAAGCTTTCTTT. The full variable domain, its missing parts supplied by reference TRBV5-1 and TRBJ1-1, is KAGVTQTPRYLIKTRGQQVTLSCSPISGHRSVSWYQQTPGQGLQFLFEYFSETQRNKGNFPGRFSGRQFSNSRSEMNVSTLELGDSALYLCASSQETETEAFFGQGTRLTVV.